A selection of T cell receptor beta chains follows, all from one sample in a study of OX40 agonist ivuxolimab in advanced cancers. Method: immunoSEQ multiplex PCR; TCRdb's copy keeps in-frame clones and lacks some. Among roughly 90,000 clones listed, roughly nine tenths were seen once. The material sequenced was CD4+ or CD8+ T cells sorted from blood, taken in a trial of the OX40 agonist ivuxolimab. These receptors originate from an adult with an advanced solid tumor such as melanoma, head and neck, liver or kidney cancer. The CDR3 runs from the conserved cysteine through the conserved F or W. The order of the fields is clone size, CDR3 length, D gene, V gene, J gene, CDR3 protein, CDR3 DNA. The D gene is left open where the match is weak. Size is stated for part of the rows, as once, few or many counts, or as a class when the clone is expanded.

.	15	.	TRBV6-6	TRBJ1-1	CASSPDRNLNTEAFF	TGTGCCAGCAGCCCTGACAGAAATCTGAACACTGAAGCTTTCTTT
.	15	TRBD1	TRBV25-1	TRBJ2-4	CASSPIGQGEDIQYF	TGTGCCAGCAGTCCGATAGGACAGGGGGAGGACATTCAGTACTTC
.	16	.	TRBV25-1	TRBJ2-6	CASSEYLVSGANVLTF	TGTGCCAGCAGTGAATATTTGGTCTCTGGGGCCAACGTCCTGACTTTC
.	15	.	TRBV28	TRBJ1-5	CASSSFGLPNQPQHF	TGTGCCAGCAGTTCCTTTGGGCTCCCAAATCAGCCCCAGCATTTT
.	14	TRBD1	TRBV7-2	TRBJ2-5	CASSFKQGGGTQYF	TGTGCCAGCAGCTTTAAACAGGGGGGTGGGACCCAGTACTTC
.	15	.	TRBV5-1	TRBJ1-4	CASSLMDAVNEKLFF	TGCGCCAGCAGCTTGATGGACGCAGTTAATGAAAAACTGTTTTTT
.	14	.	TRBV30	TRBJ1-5	CAWRGDDSNQPQHF	TGTGCCTGGAGGGGAGACGATAGCAATCAGCCCCAGCATTTT
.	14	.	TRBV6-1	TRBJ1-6	CASQREGYNSPLHF	TGTGCCAGCCAGAGGGAGGGCTATAATTCACCCCTCCACTTT
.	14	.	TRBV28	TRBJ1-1	CASRRGGWDTEAFF	TGTGCCAGCAGGAGAGGGGGTTGGGACACTGAAGCTTTCTTT
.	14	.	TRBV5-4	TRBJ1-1	CASGRQPMNTEAFF	TGTGCCAGCGGCAGACAGCCCATGAACACTGAAGCTTTCTTT
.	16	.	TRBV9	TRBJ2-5	CASSVGGGATQGTQYF	TGTGCCAGCAGCGTAGGTGGTGGGGCGACCCAAGGGACCCAGTACTTC
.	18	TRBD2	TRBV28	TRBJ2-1	CASSYSRGLAGGPSEQFF	TGTGCCAGCAGTTATAGCCGGGGACTAGCGGGAGGGCCAAGTGAGCAGTTCTTC
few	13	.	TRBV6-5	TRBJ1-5	CASRQGANQPQHF	TGTGCCAGCAGACAGGGTGCTAATCAGCCCCAGCATTTT
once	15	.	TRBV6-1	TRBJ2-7	CASSEAIRNTYEQYF	TGTGCCAGCAGTGAAGCAATACGCAACACCTACGAGCAGTACTTC
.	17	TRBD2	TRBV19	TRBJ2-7	CASSARTSGPSSYEQYF	TGTGCCAGTAGTGCAAGGACTAGCGGGCCCTCCTCCTACGAGCAGTACTTC
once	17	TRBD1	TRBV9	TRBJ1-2	CASSPTGTGATNYGYTF	TGTGCCAGCAGCCCCACCGGGACAGGGGCCACTAACTATGGCTACACCTTC
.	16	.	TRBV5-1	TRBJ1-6	CASSLDGPSINSPLHF	TGCGCCAGCAGCTTGGACGGGCCCTCGATAAATTCACCCCTCCACTTT
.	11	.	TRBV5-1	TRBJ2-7	CASKESYEQYF	TGCGCCAGCAAAGAGTCCTACGAGCAGTACTTC
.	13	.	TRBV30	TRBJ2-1	CAWSVNPDNEQFF	TGTGCCTGGAGTGTAAACCCCGACAATGAGCAGTTCTTC
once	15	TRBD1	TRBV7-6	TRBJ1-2	CASSFSGQGQDGYTF	TGTGCCAGCAGCTTTTCAGGACAGGGCCAGGATGGCTACACCTTC
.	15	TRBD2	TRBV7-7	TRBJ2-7	CASSLAGAPTYEQYF	TGTGCTAGCAGCTTAGCGGGGGCCCCAACCTACGAGCAGTACTTC
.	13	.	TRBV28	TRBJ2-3	CASSMPSTDTQYF	TGTGCCAGCAGTATGCCTAGCACAGATACGCAGTATTTT
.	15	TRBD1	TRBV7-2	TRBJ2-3	CASSPRTGLTDTQYF	TGTGCCAGCAGCCCCCGGACAGGATTGACAGATACGCAGTATTTT
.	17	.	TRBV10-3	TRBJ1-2	CAISDRVGGGLRNGYTF	TGTGCCATCAGCGACCGTGTCGGGGGCGGACTTAGGAATGGCTACACCTTC
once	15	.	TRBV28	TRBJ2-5	CASSLGPPRRETQYF	TGTGCCAGCAGTCTCGGGCCCCCCCGACGGGAGACCCAGTACTTC
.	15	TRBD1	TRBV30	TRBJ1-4	CAWSRLTGSNEKLFF	TGTGCCTGGAGTAGGTTGACAGGGAGTAATGAAAAACTGTTTTTT
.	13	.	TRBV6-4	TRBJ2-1	CASSVDRNNEQFF	TGTGCCAGCAGTGTTGACAGAAACAATGAGCAGTTCTTC
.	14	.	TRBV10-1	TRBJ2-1	CASSESSAYNEQFF	TGCGCCAGCAGTGAGTCGTCAGCCTACAATGAGCAGTTCTTC